The clone carrying this TCR beta chain was counted between two and nine times. The data were taken from a study of cytomegalovirus exposure and HLA in healthy donors. As for the study in general: Around 77 million unique TCRs from HLA-typed donors made up an early data release.

The germline gives CDR1 SGHRS, CDR2 YFSETQ. The CDR3 runs to 15 residues. Trimming removed 4 bases from V and 6 bases from J; junction bases left unmatched: 9. PCR amplification relied on 60 Vbeta primers (plus 13 Jbeta primers). Produced via immunoSEQ multiplex PCR; TCRdb's table is partial and in-frame only. Altogether under 200,000 clones are present, 84% being singletons, with the ten largest covering 2.6%. Sequencing was done on a sample of PBMCs. V and J are TRBV5-1 and TRBJ2-3, with 9 positions matching TRBD2. The TCR sequence derives from a woman in her 50s in good health and CMV-seropositive. The CDR3 protein is CASSVSGGPRDTQYF. The CDR3 DNA sequence: TGCGCCAGCAGCGTTAGCGGGGGCCCGAGGGATACGCAGTATTTT.